The rows below give T cell receptor beta chains drawn from one sample of a study of cytomegalovirus exposure and HLA in healthy donors. Generated by immunoSEQ multiplex PCR, the TCRdb table keeps only in-frame clones and is missing some. The sample holds roughly 100,000 clones, over 75% seen once. Sequencing was performed on PBMCs. Every receptor here comes from a middle-aged man in good health and CMV-seropositive. Each CDR3 is given with its conserved first and last residue. D genes are given only for firm matches. Size tells how often a clone was seen (once, few, many) or the class of an expanded clone, and some rows leave it out.

d_gene	v_gene	abundance	j_gene	CDR3aa	CDR3nt
-	TRBV28	-	TRBJ2-7	CASMSWGERYEQYF	TGTGCCAGCATGTCTTGGGGCGAGCGCTACGAGCAGTACTTC
-	TRBV6-6	-	TRBJ1-2	CASSFPAGTNYGYTF	TGTGCCAGCAGTTTTCCGGCGGGGACTAACTATGGCTACACCTTC
TRBD1	TRBV6-1	-	TRBJ2-3	CASSARDRITDTQYF	TGTGCCAGCAGTGCCCGGGACAGGATCACAGATACGCAGTATTTT
-	TRBV11-2	-	TRBJ2-1	CASSLDGPLGAEEQFF	TGTGCCAGCAGCTTAGATGGCCCCCTTGGAGCGGAGGAGCAGTTCTTC
TRBD1	TRBV10-1	-	TRBJ2-7	CASSGQGYEQYF	TGCGCCAGCAGTGGACAGGGCTACGAGCAGTACTTC
TRBD1	TRBV19	-	TRBJ2-1	CASSIQGVRYNEQFF	TGTGCCAGTAGTATCCAGGGGGTTCGCTACAATGAGCAGTTCTTC
-	TRBV5-1	-	TRBJ1-2	CASSRGFYGYTF	TGCGCCAGCAGCAGGGGATTCTATGGCTACACCTTC
-	TRBV6-1	-	TRBJ2-5	CASSQGDREPWEETQYF	TGTGCCAGCAGTCAAGGAGATCGGGAGCCCTGGGAAGAGACCCAGTACTTC
-	TRBV7-8	-	TRBJ2-7	CASSLGWRERQTYEQYF	TGTGCCAGCAGCTTAGGGTGGAGAGAGAGACAGACCTACGAGCAGTACTTC
-	TRBV11-3	-	TRBJ1-5	CASSSNDPGGQPQHF	TGTGCCAGCAGCTCCAATGACCCGGGGGGTCAGCCCCAGCATTTT
-	TRBV6-5	few	TRBJ2-7	CASSWRGRGYEQYF	TGTGCCAGCAGTTGGAGGGGAAGAGGCTACGAGCAGTACTTC
-	TRBV27	-	TRBJ2-1	CASTNGRKYNEQFF	TGTGCCAGCACTAATGGGAGGAAATACAATGAGCAGTTCTTC
-	TRBV9	-	TRBJ1-5	CASSAGGGNQPQHF	TGTGCCAGCAGCGCCGGGGGAGGCAATCAGCCCCAGCATTTT
-	TRBV29-1	-	TRBJ1-1	CSANAGNTEAFF	TGCAGCGCCAATGCGGGGAACACTGAAGCTTTCTTT
-	TRBV2	few	TRBJ1-5	CASTGHNQPQHF	TGTGCCAGCACGGGTCACAATCAGCCCCAGCATTTT
TRBD1	TRBV6-6	few	TRBJ1-5	CASNLGQGSNQPQHF	TGTGCCAGCAACCTGGGACAGGGTAGCAATCAGCCCCAGCATTTT
TRBD1	TRBV6-5	-	TRBJ1-2	CASTPDRGNYGYTF	TGTGCCAGCACCCCGGACAGGGGGAACTATGGCTACACCTTC
-	TRBV6-5	-	TRBJ1-3	CASTEDWGSGNTIYF	TGTGCCAGCACCGAGGACTGGGGATCTGGAAACACCATATATTTT
-	TRBV28	-	TRBJ2-7	CASGGGGGWDEQYF	TGTGCCAGCGGAGGAGGGGGCGGATGGGACGAGCAGTACTTC
-	TRBV21-1	-	TRBJ1-4	CASSKARLGEKLFF	TGTGCCAGCAGCAAAGCCAGGCTTGGGGAAAAACTGTTTTTT
TRBD1	TRBV14	-	TRBJ2-1	CASSSVQGAKYNEQFF	TGTGCCAGCAGCTCGGTACAGGGGGCGAAGTACAATGAGCAGTTCTTC
-	TRBV28	-	TRBJ2-3	CASSLREPDTQYF	TGTGCCAGCAGTTTAAGGGAGCCAGATACGCAGTATTTT
TRBD1	TRBV25-1	few	TRBJ1-2	CASSPPGGNYGYTF	TGTGCCAGCAGTCCCCCAGGGGGTAACTATGGCTACACCTTC
-	TRBV4-1	once	TRBJ2-7	CASSQDRGYEQYF	TGCGCCAGCAGCCAAGATCGAGGGTACGAGCAGTACTTC
-	TRBV9	-	TRBJ1-2	CASRPSGRDGYTF	TGTGCCAGCAGACCGTCGGGGAGAGATGGCTACACCTTC
-	TRBV6-1	-	TRBJ2-7	CASSEKRGGHEQYF	TGTGCCAGCAGTGAAAAAAGGGGGGGCCACGAGCAGTACTTC
-	TRBV5-5	-	TRBJ2-6	CASSLGQGLRAGANVLTF	TGTGCCAGCAGCTTGGGTCAGGGGCTAAGGGCTGGGGCCAACGTCCTGACTTTC
TRBD1	TRBV7-9	few	TRBJ2-2	CASSDRGPYSGELFF	TGTGCCAGCAGCGACAGGGGGCCGTACTCCGGGGAGCTGTTTTTT